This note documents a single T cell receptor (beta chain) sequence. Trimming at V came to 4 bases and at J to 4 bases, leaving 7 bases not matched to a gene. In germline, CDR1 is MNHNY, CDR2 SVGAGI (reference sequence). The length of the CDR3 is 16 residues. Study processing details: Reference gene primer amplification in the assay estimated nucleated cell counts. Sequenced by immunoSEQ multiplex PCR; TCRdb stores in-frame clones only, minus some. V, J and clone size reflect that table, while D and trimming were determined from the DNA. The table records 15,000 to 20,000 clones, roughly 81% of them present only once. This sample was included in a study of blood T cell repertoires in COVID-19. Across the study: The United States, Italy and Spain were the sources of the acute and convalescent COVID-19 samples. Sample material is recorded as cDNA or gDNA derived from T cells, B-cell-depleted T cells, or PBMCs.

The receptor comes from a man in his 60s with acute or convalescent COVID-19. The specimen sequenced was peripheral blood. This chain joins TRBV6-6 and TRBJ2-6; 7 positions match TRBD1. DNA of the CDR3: TGTGCCAGCAGTTCCGACAGGGTCTCCGGGGCCAACGTCCTGACTTTC. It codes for CASSSDRVSGANVLTF.